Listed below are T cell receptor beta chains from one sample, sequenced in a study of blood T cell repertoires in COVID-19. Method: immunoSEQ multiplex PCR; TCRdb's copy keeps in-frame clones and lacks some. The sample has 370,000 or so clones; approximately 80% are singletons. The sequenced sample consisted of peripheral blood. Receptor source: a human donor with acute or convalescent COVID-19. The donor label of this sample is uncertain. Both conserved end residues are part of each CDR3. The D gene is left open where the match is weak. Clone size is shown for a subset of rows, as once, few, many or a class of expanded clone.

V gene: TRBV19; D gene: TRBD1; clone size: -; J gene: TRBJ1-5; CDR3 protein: CASSSPRTGEYSNQPQHF; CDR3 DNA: TGTGCCAGTAGTAGCCCTCGGACAGGGGAATATAGCAATCAGCCCCAGCATTTT
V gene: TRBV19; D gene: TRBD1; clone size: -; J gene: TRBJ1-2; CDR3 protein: CASSIWTGINYGYTF; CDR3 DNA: TGTGCCAGTAGTATTTGGACAGGGATTAACTATGGCTACACCTTC
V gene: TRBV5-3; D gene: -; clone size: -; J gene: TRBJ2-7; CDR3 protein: CARTAPGLVSYEQYF; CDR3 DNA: TGTGCCAGAACCGCACCGGGACTTGTCTCCTACGAGCAGTACTTC
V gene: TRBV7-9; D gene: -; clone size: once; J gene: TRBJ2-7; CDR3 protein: CASSFSVGRKTEQYF; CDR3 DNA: TGTGCCAGCAGCTTCTCCGTAGGGAGAAAGACCGAGCAGTACTTC
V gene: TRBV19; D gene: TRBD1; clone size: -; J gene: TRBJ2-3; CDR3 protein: CASRRQGQDTQYF; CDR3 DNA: TGTGCCAGTAGGAGACAGGGGCAGGATACGCAGTATTTT
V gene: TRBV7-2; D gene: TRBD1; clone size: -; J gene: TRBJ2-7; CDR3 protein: CASSLARGLKEQYF; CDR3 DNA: TGTGCCAGCAGCTTAGCCAGGGGGCTAAAGGAGCAGTACTTC
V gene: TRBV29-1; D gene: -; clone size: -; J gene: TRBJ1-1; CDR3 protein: CSVFRGGEAFF; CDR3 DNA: TGCAGCGTTTTCCGAGGGGGTGAAGCTTTCTTT
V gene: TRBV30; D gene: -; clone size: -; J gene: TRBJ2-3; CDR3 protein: CAWSVFLETDTQYF; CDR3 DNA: TGTGCCTGGAGTGTGTTTTTAGAGACAGATACGCAGTATTTT
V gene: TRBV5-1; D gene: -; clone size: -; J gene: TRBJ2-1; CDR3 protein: CASSLGTLYYNEQFF; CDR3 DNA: TGCGCCAGCAGCTTAGGGACACTCTACTACAATGAGCAGTTCTTC
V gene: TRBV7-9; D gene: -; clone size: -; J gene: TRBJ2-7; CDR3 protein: CASSLTAAAYEQYF; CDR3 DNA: TGTGCCAGCAGCTTAACAGCAGCTGCCTACGAGCAGTACTTC
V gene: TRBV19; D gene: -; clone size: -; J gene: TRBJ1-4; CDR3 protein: CASSIGRATNEKLFF; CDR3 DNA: TGTGCCAGTAGTATCGGCAGGGCCACTAATGAAAAACTGTTTTTT
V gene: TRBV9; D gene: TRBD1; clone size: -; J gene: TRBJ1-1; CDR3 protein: CASSVAPGQGEAFF; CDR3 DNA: TGTGCCAGCAGCGTGGCCCCGGGACAGGGAGAAGCTTTCTTT